The rows below give T cell receptor beta chains drawn from one sample of a study of control samples from healthy donors and cancer patients. Assay: immunoSEQ multiplex PCR; the TCRdb copy retains only in-frame clones and omits some. The table shows roughly 92,000 clones, with around 86% occurring only once. Sequenced: blood. Receptors originate from a woman between 45 and 65 years old in good health. Each CDR3 is given with its conserved first and last residue. A D gene is named only where the DNA matches it firmly. Some rows mark clone size as missing; the rest say once, few, many or name a class of expanded clone.

J gene | D gene | V gene | clone size | CDR3 protein | CDR3 DNA
TRBJ1-4 | . | TRBV28 | . | CASSLWRGAGDEKLFF | TGTGCCAGCAGTTTATGGCGGGGCGCCGGGGATGAAAAACTGTTTTTT
TRBJ1-1 | . | TRBV27 | . | CASSLRESNTEAFF | TGTGCCAGCAGTTTAAGGGAATCGAACACTGAAGCTTTCTTT
TRBJ1-5 | . | TRBV28 | few | CASSVYSNQPQHF | TGTGCCAGCAGTGTCTATAGCAATCAGCCCCAGCATTTT
TRBJ2-7 | . | TRBV20-1 | . | CSARPRAEQYF | TGCAGTGCTAGGCCCAGGGCCGAGCAGTACTTC
TRBJ2-6 | . | TRBV9 | . | CASSVGGNSGANVLTF | TGTGCCAGCAGCGTAGGGGGAAACTCTGGGGCCAACGTCCTGACTTTC
TRBJ1-5 | . | TRBV10-3 | . | CAISDRAGNQPQHF | TGTGCCATCAGTGATAGGGCAGGGAATCAGCCCCAGCATTTT
TRBJ1-2 | . | TRBV7-2 | . | CASSSGLTYGYTF | TGTGCCAGCAGCTCGGGACTGACCTATGGCTACACCTTC
TRBJ1-4 | . | TRBV5-6 | few | CASSFGQFKTNEKLFF | TGTGCCAGCAGCTTTGGACAGTTTAAGACAAATGAAAAACTGTTTTTT
TRBJ1-5 | TRBD1 | TRBV7-9 | medium-sized | CASSIRGGPQHF | TGTGCCAGCAGCATCAGGGGGGGGCCCCAGCATTTT
TRBJ2-7 | . | TRBV27 | . | CASSFRVGGYEQYF | TGTGCCAGCAGTTTTCGGGTTGGGGGATACGAGCAGTACTTC
TRBJ1-1 | . | TRBV15 | . | CATSRERRSEAFF | TGTGCCACCAGCAGAGAGCGAAGGAGTGAAGCTTTCTTT
TRBJ1-2 | TRBD1 | TRBV4-2 | few | CASSQDDIGAGQANYGYTF | TGTGCCAGCAGCCAAGATGATATTGGCGCGGGACAGGCCAACTATGGCTACACCTTC
TRBJ2-7 | TRBD1 | TRBV6-4 | . | CASRRGSGQAPSYEQYF | TGTGCCAGCAGGAGGGGGTCTGGACAGGCCCCTTCCTACGAGCAGTACTTC